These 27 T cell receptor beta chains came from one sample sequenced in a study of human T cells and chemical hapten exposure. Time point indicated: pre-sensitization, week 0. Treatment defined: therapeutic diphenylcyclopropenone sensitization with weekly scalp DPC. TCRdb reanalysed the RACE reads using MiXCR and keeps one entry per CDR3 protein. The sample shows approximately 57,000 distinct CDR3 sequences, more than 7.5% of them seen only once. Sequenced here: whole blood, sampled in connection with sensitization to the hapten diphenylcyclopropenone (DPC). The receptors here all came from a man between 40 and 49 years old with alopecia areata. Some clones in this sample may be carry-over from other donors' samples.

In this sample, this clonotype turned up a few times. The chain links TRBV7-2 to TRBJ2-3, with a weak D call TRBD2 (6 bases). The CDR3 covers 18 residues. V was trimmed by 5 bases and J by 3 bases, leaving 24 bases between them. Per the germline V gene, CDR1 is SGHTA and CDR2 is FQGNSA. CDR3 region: CASSTRSGGRGLTDTQYF. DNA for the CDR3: TGTGCCAGCAGCACCAGAAGTGGGGGGAGAGGGCTAACAGATACGCAGTATTTT.

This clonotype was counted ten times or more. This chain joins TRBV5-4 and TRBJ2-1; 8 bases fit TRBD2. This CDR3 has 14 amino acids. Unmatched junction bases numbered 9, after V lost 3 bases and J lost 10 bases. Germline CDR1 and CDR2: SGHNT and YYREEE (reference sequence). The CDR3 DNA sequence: TGTGCCAGCAGCTATCCGGGACTAGGGCAGGAGCAGTTCTTC. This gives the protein CASSYPGLGQEQFF.

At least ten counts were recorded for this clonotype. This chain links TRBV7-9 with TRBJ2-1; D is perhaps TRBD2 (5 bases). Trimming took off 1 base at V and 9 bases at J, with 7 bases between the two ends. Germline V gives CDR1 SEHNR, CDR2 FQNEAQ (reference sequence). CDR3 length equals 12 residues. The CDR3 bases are TGTGCCAGCAGCTTAGTGGGGAGTGAGCAGTTCTTC. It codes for CASSLVGSEQFF.

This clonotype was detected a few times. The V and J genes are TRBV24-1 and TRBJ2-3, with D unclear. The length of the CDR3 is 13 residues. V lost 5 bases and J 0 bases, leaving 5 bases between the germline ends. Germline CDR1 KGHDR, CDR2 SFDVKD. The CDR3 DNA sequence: TGTGCCACCAGTGGAGCCAGCACAGATACGCAGTATTTT. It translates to CATSGASTDTQYF.

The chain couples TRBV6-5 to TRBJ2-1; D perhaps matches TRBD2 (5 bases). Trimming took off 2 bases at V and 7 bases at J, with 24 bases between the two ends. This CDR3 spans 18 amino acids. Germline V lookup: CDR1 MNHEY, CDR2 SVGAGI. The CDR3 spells CASSYLAVDFGVRNEQFF. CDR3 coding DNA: TGTGCCAGCAGTTACCTGGCGGTCGATTTCGGGGTAAGGAATGAGCAGTTCTTC.

The CDR3: CASSLETGSYNEQFF. The CDR3 DNA reads TGCGCCAGCAGCTTGGAGACAGGGTCCTACAATGAGCAGTTCTTC. The chain combines TRBV5-1 with TRBJ2-1, with TRBD1 matching over 7 bases. The CDR3 is 15 residues long. Trimming cost V 0 bases and J 1 base; bases outside gene matches: 1. Germline CDR1 is SGHRS and CDR2 is YFSETQ.

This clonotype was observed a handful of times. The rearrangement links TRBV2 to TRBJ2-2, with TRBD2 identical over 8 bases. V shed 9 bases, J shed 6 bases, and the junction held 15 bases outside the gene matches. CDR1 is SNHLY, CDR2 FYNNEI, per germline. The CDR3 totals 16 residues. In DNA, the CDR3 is TGTGCCAGATCCAGTAGGAGCGGGAGTTCTTCCGGGGAGCTGTTTTTT. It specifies CARSSRSGSSSGELFF.

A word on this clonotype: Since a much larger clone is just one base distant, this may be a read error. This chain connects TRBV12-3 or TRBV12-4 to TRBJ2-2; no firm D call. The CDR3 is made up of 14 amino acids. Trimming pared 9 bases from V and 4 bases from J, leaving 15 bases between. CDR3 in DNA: TGTGCCAGTCAAGCGAGTACGAGCACCGGGGAGCTGTTTTTT. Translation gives CASQASTSTGELFF.

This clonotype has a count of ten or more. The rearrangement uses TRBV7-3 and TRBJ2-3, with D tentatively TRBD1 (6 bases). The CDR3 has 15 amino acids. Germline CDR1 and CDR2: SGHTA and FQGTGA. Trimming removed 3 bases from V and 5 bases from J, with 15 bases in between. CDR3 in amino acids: CASSLRAQGEDTQYF. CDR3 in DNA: TGTGCCAGCAGCTTGAGAGCACAGGGAGAAGATACGCAGTATTTT.

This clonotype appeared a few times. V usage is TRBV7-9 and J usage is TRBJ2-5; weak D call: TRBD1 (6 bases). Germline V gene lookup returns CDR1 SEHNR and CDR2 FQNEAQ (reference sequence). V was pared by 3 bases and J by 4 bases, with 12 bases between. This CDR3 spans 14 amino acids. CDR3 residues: CASSLGVGGETQYF. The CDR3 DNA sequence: TGTGCCAGCAGCTTGGGGGTAGGGGGAGAGACCCAGTACTTC.

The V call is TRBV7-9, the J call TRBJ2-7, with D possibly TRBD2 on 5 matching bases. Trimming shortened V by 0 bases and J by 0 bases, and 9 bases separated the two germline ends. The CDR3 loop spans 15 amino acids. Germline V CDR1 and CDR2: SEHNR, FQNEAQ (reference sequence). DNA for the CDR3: TGTGCCAGCAGCTTAGCGTTCGGGGACTCCTACGAGCAGTACTTC. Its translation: CASSLAFGDSYEQYF.

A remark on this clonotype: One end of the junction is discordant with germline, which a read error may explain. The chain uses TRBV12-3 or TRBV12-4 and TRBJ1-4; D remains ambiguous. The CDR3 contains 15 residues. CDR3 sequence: CASSWAVSTNEKLVF. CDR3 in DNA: TGTGCCAGCAGTTGGGCGGTCTCAACTAATGAAAAACTGGTTTTT.

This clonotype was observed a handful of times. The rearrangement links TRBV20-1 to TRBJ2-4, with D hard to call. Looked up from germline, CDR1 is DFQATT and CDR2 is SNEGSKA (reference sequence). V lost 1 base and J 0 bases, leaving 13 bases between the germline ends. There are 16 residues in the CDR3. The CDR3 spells CSARGEGIVAKNIQYF. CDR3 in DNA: TGCAGTGCTAGAGGGGAAGGGATAGTAGCCAAAAACATTCAGTACTTC.

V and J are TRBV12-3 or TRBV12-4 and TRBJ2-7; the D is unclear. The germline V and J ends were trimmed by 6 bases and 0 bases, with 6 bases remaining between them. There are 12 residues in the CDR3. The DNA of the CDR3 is TGTGCCAGCAGCCGAAACTCCTACGAGCAGTACTTC. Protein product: CASSRNSYEQYF.

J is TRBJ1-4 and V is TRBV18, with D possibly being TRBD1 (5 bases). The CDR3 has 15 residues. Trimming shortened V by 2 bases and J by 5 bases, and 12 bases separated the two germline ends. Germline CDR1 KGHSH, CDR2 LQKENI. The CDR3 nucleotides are TGTGCCAGCTCACCAGCGACAGCGTCAAATGAAAAACTGTTTTTT. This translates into CASSPATASNEKLFF.

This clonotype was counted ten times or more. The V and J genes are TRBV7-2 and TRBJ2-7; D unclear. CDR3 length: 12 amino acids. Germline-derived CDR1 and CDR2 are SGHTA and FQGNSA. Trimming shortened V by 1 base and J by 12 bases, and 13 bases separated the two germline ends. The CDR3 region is CASSLGARDLYF. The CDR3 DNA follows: TGTGCCAGCAGCTTAGGGGCCCGTGACCTGTACTTC.

In DNA form, the CDR3 reads TGCAGTGCCTGGGCCCCAAACAATGAGCAGTTCTTC. Translated, it gives CSAWAPNNEQFF. V usage is TRBV20-1 and J usage is TRBJ2-1; D gene uncertain. Germline CDR1 is DFQATT and CDR2 is SNEGSKA (reference sequence). V was trimmed by 6 bases and J by 5 bases, leaving 11 bases between them. The CDR3 is made up of 12 amino acids.

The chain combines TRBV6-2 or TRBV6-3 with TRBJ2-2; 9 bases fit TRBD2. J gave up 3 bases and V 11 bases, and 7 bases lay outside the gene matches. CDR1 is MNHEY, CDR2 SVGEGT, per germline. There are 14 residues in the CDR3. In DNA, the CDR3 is TGTGCCGGAGCGACTAGCGGCTACACCGGGGAGCTGTTTTTT. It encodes CAGATSGYTGELFF.

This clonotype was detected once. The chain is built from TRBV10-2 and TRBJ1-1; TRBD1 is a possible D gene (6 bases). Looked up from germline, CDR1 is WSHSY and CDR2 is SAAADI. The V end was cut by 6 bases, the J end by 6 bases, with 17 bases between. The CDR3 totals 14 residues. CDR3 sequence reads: CASSSLTGRAEAFF. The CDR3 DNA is TGCGCCAGCAGCTCCCTAACAGGGAGGGCTGAAGCTTTCTTT.

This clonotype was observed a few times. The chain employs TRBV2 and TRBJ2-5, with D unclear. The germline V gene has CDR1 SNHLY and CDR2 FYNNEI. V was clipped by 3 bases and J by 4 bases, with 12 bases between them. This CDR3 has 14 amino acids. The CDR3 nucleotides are TGTGCCAGCAGTGACTCAGGATGGCCAGAGACCCAGTACTTC. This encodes CASSDSGWPETQYF.

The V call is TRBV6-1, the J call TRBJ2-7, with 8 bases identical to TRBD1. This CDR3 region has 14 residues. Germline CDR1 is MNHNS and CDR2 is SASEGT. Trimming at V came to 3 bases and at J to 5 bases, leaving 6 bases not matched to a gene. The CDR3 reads CASSDEDREDEQYF. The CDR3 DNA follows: TGTGCCAGCAGTGACGAGGACAGGGAGGACGAGCAGTACTTC.

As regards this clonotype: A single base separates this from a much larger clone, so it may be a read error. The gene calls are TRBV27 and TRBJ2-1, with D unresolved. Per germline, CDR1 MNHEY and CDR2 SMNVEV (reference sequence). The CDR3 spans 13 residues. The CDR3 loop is CARSSTTYNEQFF. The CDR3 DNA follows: TGTGCCAGAAGTTCAACGACGTACAATGAGCAGTTCTTC.

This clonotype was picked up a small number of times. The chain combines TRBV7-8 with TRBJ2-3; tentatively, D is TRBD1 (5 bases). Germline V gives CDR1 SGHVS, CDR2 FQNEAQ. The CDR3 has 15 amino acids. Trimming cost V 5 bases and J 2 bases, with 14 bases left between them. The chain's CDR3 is CASSPPGRDTDTQYF. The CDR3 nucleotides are TGTGCCAGCAGCCCACCCGGCAGGGACACAGATACGCAGTATTTT. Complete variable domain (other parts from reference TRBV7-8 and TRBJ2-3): GAGVSQSPRYKVAKRGQDVALRCDPISGHVSLFWYQQALGQGPEFLTYFQNEAQLDKSGLPSDRFFAERPEGSVSTLKIQRTQQEDSAVYLCASSPPGRDTDTQYFGPGTRLTVL.

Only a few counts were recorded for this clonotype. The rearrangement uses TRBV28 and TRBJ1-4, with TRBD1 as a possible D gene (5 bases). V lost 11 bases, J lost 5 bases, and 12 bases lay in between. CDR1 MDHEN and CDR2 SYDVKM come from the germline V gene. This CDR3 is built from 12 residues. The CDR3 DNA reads TGTGCCCTACAGGCTGGGAATGAAAAACTGTTTTTT. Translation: CALQAGNEKLFF.

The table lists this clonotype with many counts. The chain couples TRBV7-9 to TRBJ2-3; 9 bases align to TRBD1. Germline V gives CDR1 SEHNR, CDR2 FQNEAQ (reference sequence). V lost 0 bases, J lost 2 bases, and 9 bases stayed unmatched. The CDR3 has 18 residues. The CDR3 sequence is CASSLAPRDRAHTDTQYF. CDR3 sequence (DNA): TGTGCCAGCAGCTTAGCCCCTCGGGACAGGGCTCACACAGATACGCAGTATTTT.

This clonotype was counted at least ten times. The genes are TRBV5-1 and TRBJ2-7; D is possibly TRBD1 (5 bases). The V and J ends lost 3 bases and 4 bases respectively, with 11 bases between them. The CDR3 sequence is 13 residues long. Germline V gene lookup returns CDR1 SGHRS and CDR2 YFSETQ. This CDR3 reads CASSWNQGYEQYF. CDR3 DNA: TGCGCCAGCAGCTGGAACCAGGGATACGAGCAGTACTTC.

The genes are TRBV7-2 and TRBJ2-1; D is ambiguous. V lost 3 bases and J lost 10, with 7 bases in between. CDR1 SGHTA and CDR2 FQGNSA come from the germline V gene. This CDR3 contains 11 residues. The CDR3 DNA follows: TGTGCCAGCAGCTTGGAGAGGGAGCAGTTCTTC. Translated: CASSLEREQFF.